These T cell receptor beta chains were read from a single sample in a study of beta chain features in type 1 diabetes. Measured with immunoSEQ multiplex PCR; TCRdb has only the in-frame clones, and not every one. This sample has roughly 330,000 clones, with more than 9.5% found just once. The sample comprised naive CD4+ T cells from blood. These receptors were taken from a woman aged 30 to 39 in good health. Both conserved end residues are part of each CDR3. A D gene is named only where the DNA matches it firmly. The size of a clone is reported for some rows only, either as once, few or many, or as a class for expanded clones.

NA,TRBV7-9,TRBJ2-5,few,TGTGCCAGCAGCTTAGCGTCGGTTAGCAGGGGAACCCAGTACTTC,CASSLASVSRGTQYF
NA,TRBV7-9,TRBJ2-7,NA,TGTGCCAGCAGCCTAACCTACGAGCAGTACTTC,CASSLTYEQYF
NA,TRBV28,TRBJ2-7,NA,TGTGCCAGCAGTCCGAGCCCTGAGGAGCAGTACTTC,CASSPSPEEQYF
NA,TRBV29-1,TRBJ2-3,few,TGCAGCACTATGAGGGCACTTAGCACAGATACGCAGTATTTT,CSTMRALSTDTQYF
TRBD1,TRBV20-1,TRBJ2-1,NA,TGCAGTGCTGCAGGGGGTGTTGAGCAGTTCTTC,CSAAGGVEQFF
NA,TRBV5-4,TRBJ2-7,few,TGTGCCAGCCGGCGGGACGATAGCTCCTACGAGCAGTACTTC,CASRRDDSSYEQYF
NA,TRBV21-1,TRBJ2-2,NA,TGTGCCAGGAAGGGATTAAGGGAGGATATGCCCGGTGGGGAGCTGTTTTTT,CARKGLREDMPGGELFF
NA,TRBV18,TRBJ2-5,NA,TGTGCCAGCTCACCACGCCAGCAAGAGACCCAGTACTTC,CASSPRQQETQYF
NA,TRBV28,TRBJ2-3,NA,TGTGCCAGCAGCGCGGGGACCAGCACAGATACGCAGTATTTT,CASSAGTSTDTQYF
NA,TRBV4-2,TRBJ1-2,few,TGTGCCAGCAGCCAAGATGGGGAGGGGCCGACCTATGGCTACACCTTC,CASSQDGEGPTYGYTF
NA,TRBV18,TRBJ2-2,NA,TGTGCCAGCTCACCCGAACAGGCCGGGGAGCTGTTTTTT,CASSPEQAGELFF
NA,TRBV18,TRBJ2-5,NA,TGTGCCAGCTCATCCTCCTTCCCAGAGACCCAGTACTTC,CASSSSFPETQYF
NA,TRBV7-2,TRBJ2-6,NA,TGTGCCAGCAGGGGGGCTTCTGGGGCCAACGTCCTGACTTTC,CASRGASGANVLTF
NA,TRBV27,TRBJ2-6,few,TGTGCCAGCAGTTTATCCCGACTTGTCTCTGGGGCCAACGTCCTGACTTTC,CASSLSRLVSGANVLTF
TRBD2,TRBV11-2,TRBJ2-3,NA,TGTGCCAGCAGCATAGGCGGCGGGAGTGTAGATACGCAGTATTTT,CASSIGGGSVDTQYF
TRBD2,TRBV5-1,TRBJ2-3,few,TGCGCCAGCAGTCAGGTCGCTAGCGGAGTCACAGATACGCAGTATTTT,CASSQVASGVTDTQYF
NA,TRBV19,TRBJ2-1,NA,TGTGCCAGTAGTATAGTGCAGGGCTACAATGAGCAGTTCTTC,CASSIVQGYNEQFF
TRBD2,TRBV29-1,TRBJ2-1,few,TGCAGCGTTGAAACCGGACTAGCGGTTAACAATGAGCAGTTCTTC,CSVETGLAVNNEQFF
TRBD1,TRBV5-1,TRBJ1-2,few,TGCGCCAGCAGCATGGGACAGCCTAATGGCTACACCTTC,CASSMGQPNGYTF
NA,TRBV29-1,TRBJ2-5,NA,TGCAGCTCTTCTAGGACAGATCAAGAGACCCAGTACTTC,CSSSRTDQETQYF
NA,TRBV30,TRBJ2-5,few,TGTGCCTGGAGTACAGGGTCCGAGACCCAGTACTTC,CAWSTGSETQYF
NA,TRBV6-5,TRBJ1-1,NA,TGTGCCAGCAGTTACTCGGAGTTCCAAGCTTTCTTT,CASSYSEFQAFF
TRBD2,TRBV10-3,TRBJ2-1,few,TGTGCCATCAGTGCAGAACTAGCGGGAGGGGGCAATGAGCAGTTCTTC,CAISAELAGGGNEQFF
NA,TRBV11-3,TRBJ2-1,few,TGTGCCAGCAGCCTGGGACAAGGGGGCAATGAGCAGTTCTTC,CASSLGQGGNEQFF
TRBD1,TRBV6-5,TRBJ1-5,NA,TGTGCCAGCAGGGAGGACAGGGCTGGCAATCAGCCCCAGCATTTT,CASREDRAGNQPQHF
TRBD2,TRBV30,TRBJ2-1,few,TGTGCCTGGAGTGATTGGAGACTAGCAGGGATCAGCTCCTACAATGAGCAGTTCTTC,CAWSDWRLAGISSYNEQFF
NA,TRBV7-9,TRBJ2-5,many,TGTGCCAGCAGCTTAGGGGAGGAGACCCAGTACTTC,CASSLGEETQYF
TRBD2,TRBV9,TRBJ2-1,few,TGTGCCAGCAGCCGGAGGGCTAGCGGGATTGATGAGCAGTTCTTC,CASSRRASGIDEQFF